The clone carrying this TCR beta chain was recorded many times. The sample comes from a study of regulatory T cells in long-lasting Graves disease. Regarding time point: newly diagnosed GD, antithyroid drugs for less than 3 months. After RNA was extracted from PBMCs, the TCR library was made from it. V lost 5 bases and J lost 0, with 11 bases in between. This CDR3 is 15 amino acids long. Looked up from germline, CDR1 is MNHEY and CDR2 is SMNVEV (reference sequence). Arm-PCR of CDR3 regions and iRepertoire HTBI primers were the basis on which TCR beta libraries were built. TCRdb fed the multiplex PCR reads into MiXCR, producing one record per CDR3 protein. The data show hundreds of thousands of distinct CDR3 sequences, about 15% seen once. Another study also made use of these data, one on T cells in Graves' hyperthyroidism and ophthalmopathy.

The source material was peripheral blood mononuclear cells (PBMCs), sampled at new diagnosis, from a patient treated with antithyroid drugs. The origin of this receptor is a woman aged 30 to 39 with Graves disease. The chain couples TRBV27 to TRBJ1-5; possible D gene TRBD1, 6 bases. The CDR3 sequence is CASSGGTTSNQPQHF. The DNA for the CDR3 is TGTGCCAGCAGTGGGGGCACAACTAGCAATCAGCCCCAGCATTTT.